This TCR beta chain is from a study of control samples from healthy donors and cancer patients. Sequencing was performed with immunoSEQ multiplex PCR; in TCRdb, only in-frame clones are kept and a portion is missing. Of fewer than 150,000 clones detected, approximately 90% appear once; the ten largest clones hold about 9%. This CDR3 comprises 14 residues. From germline, CDR1 is SGHRS and CDR2 YFSETQ. V gave up 4 bases and J gave up 4 bases, with 14 bases separating them. Sequencing was performed on blood. This sequence was found in a man between 18 and 29 years old in good health. The chain uses TRBV5-1 and TRBJ1-2; D is possibly TRBD1 (6 bases). The CDR3, as DNA: TGCGCCAGCAGCCCACCCCAGGGGCGCTATGGCTACACCTTC. Protein product: CASSPPQGRYGYTF.